This TCR beta chain appears in the sequencing data of a study of blood T cells in healthy people across ages. Study-level results: The study found TCR beta diversity correlated strongly with naive T cell percentage.

This clonotype was counted between two and nine times. Its antigen is not known. Alongside a J-beta primer mix, a sample-barcoded 5' primer served in a second PCR lasting about 7 to 11 cycles. Paired-end reads containing CDR3 totaled no fewer than 2.5 million for each sample. TCRdb re-called the 5' RACE reads with MiXCR, one entry per CDR3 protein. The sample has some 710,000 distinct CDR3 sequences, 22% seen once. Germline CDR1 and CDR2: MNHEY and SMNVEV (reference sequence). Deletions cut 0 bases from V and 4 bases from J, with 15 bases between. CDR3 size: 16 residues. This TCR came from a man aged 65 to 85 in good health. Sequenced sample: blood. The V and J genes are TRBV27 and TRBJ2-5; D is undetermined. CDR3 nucleotides: TGTGCCAGCAGTTTATCGAGCAGATTACGAGGAGAGACCCAGTACTTC. Amino acid sequence: CASSLSSRLRGETQYF.